These 32 T cell receptor beta chains were all obtained from the same sample, sequenced in a study of molecular identifiers for immune sequencing clone quantification (dated by TCRdb to the late 2010s). The library was made by PCR. TCRdb names NextSeq 500 as the instrument used. Starting from the raw public reads, TCRdb applied fastp trimming at Q25, assembled clones with MiXCR and retained in-frame beta chains. Rows are combined by CDR3 protein, so each entry shows the most common genes and DNA. This sample lists about 630,000 distinct CDR3 sequences; approximately 24% were detected once. The ten largest clones take up about 0.8% of the sample. Specimen: naive CD8+ T cells from blood, with Jurkat cell RNA spiked in. Read against the paper, the sample's cell subset or site label means: FACS-sorted CD8+CD4-CCR7+CD45RA+ naive T cells. These receptors were collected from a human donor in good health. Some libraries in this study had Jurkat cell RNA spiked in.

This clonotype was seen many times. The genes are TRBV7-2 and TRBJ2-5; possible D gene TRBD2, 5 bases. Trimming took off 0 bases at V and 2 bases at J, with 10 bases between the two ends. This CDR3 region has 15 residues. The germline V gene encodes CDR1 SGHTA and CDR2 FQGNSA. CDR3 bases: TGTGCCAGCAGCTTAGCGGTATCGGGGCAAGAGACCCAGTACTTC. It yields the protein CASSLAVSGQETQYF. Full variable domain (remainder filled in from reference TRBV7-2 and TRBJ2-5): GAGVSQSPSNKVTEKGKDVELRCDPISGHTALYWYRQSLGQGLEFLIYFQGNSAPDKSGLPSDRFSAERTGGSVSTLTIQRTQQEDSAVYLCASSLAVSGQETQYFGPGTRLLVL.

The chain carries TRBV19 and TRBJ2-7; D not certain. Germline loops: CDR1 LNHDA, CDR2 SQIVND (reference sequence). This CDR3 is built from 15 residues. Trimming shortened V by 4 bases and J by 2 bases, and 15 bases separated the two germline ends. The CDR3 DNA reads TGTGCCAGTAGTACCCCCGGTGATAACGCCTACGAGCAGTACTTC. Translating gives CASSTPGDNAYEQYF. Based on the CDR3 plus reference TRBV19 and TRBJ2-7, the full variable domain is DGGITQSPKYLFRKEGQNVTLSCEQNLNHDAMYWYRQDPGQGLRLIYYSQIVNDFQKGDIAEGYSVSREKKESFPLTVTSAQKNPTAFYLCASSTPGDNAYEQYFGPGTRLTVT.

Ten or more counts support this clonotype. V gene TRBV2 combines with J gene TRBJ2-5; either TRBD1 or TRBD2 may supply D (5 bases each). The V gene lost 4 bases and the J gene lost 12 bases, with 12 bases spanning the gap. The CDR3 length is 11 residues. Germline CDR1 and CDR2: SNHLY and FYNNEI. This CDR3 is CASSGQYSEYF. CDR3 bases: TGTGCCAGCAGTGGACAGTATAGCGAGTACTTC.

This clonotype occurred many times. The chain combines TRBV4-3 with TRBJ2-3, with D maybe TRBD2 (5 bases). V lost 0 bases to trimming and J lost 0 bases, with 10 bases between them. The CDR3 runs 16 residues. Germline CDR1 and CDR2: LGHNA and YSLEER. The CDR3 reads CASSQDTGTSTDTQYF. CDR3 DNA sequence: TGCGCCAGCAGCCAAGATACGGGAACCAGCACAGATACGCAGTATTTT.

The chain has TRBV20-1 and TRBJ1-2; a possible D gene is TRBD1 (5 bases). CDR3 length: 14 amino acids. Trimming took off 4 bases at V and 4 bases at J, with 16 bases between the two ends. From germline, CDR1 is DFQATT and CDR2 SNEGSKA (reference sequence). CDR3 protein: CSAKDRERFYGYTF. DNA for the CDR3: TGCAGTGCTAAAGACAGAGAACGTTTCTATGGCTACACCTTC.

This clonotype has ten or more counts. This chain joins TRBV4-3 and TRBJ2-1; 15 bases are a match to TRBD2. The V gene end was trimmed by 0 bases and the J gene end by 6 bases; junction bases not matched to a gene: 6. The CDR3 consists of 18 residues. Germline CDR1 is LGHNA and CDR2 is YSLEER. The CDR3 loop reads CASSQDGTSGGQGNEQFF. Here the CDR3 DNA reads TGCGCCAGCAGCCAAGATGGGACTAGCGGGGGGCAGGGCAATGAGCAGTTCTTC.

This clonotype has a count of ten or more. V is TRBV4-3 and J is TRBJ2-7; no reliable D call. Germline V lookup: CDR1 LGHNA, CDR2 YSLEER. CDR3 length equals 15 residues. Trimming took 2 bases from V and 5 from J, leaving 16 bases between them. CDR3 sequence: CASSQLSGSGDEQYF. Written as DNA, the CDR3 is TGCGCCAGCAGCCAACTCTCCGGGTCCGGTGACGAGCAGTACTTC.

On this clonotype itself: Since the CDR3 does not end with the conserved phenylalanine or tryptophan, this likely comes from a read error. This chain joins TRBV30 and TRBJ2-5; TRBD1 matches at 8 bases. V shed 0 bases, J shed 4 bases, and the junction held 10 bases outside the gene matches. The CDR3 is 16 residues long. The V gene's germline CDR1 is GTSNPN and CDR2 SVGIG (reference sequence). The CDR3 loop is CAWSVFSGGGIETQYL. The CDR3 nucleotides read TGTGCCTGGAGTGTATTTTCAGGGGGCGGGATAGAGACCCAGTACTTA.

The count of this clonotype is one. A much larger clone lies one base from this, so it may be a read error. The V call is TRBV14, the J call TRBJ2-1, with 7 bases identical to TRBD2. The CDR3 totals 17 residues. Looked up from germline, CDR1 is SGHDN and CDR2 is FVKESK. CDR3 protein: CTSSQDPVLASRNEQFF. The CDR3, as DNA: TGTACCAGCAGCCAAGATCCTGTACTAGCGTCCCGGAATGAGCAGTTCTTC.

Turning to this clonotype: The junction shows a germline mismatch at one end, possibly a read error. The chain employs TRBV7-9 and TRBJ1-1, with D possibly matching TRBD1 (6 bases). From germline, CDR1 is SEHNR and CDR2 FQNEAQ (reference sequence). The CDR3 runs 14 residues. The CDR3 DNA follows: TGTGCCAGCAGCCTGGACAGCATGAACACTGGAGCTTTCTTT. It codes for CASSLDSMNTGAFF.

This clonotype was observed at least ten times. V usage is TRBV2 and J usage is TRBJ2-5; D is perhaps TRBD2 (6 bases). The V gene lost 0 bases and the J gene lost 2 bases, with 13 bases spanning the gap. Germline CDR1 reads SNHLY; CDR2 reads FYNNEI. CDR3 size: 16 residues. The chain's CDR3 is CASSEAAGRSQETQYF. CDR3 DNA: TGTGCCAGCAGTGAAGCCGCGGGAAGGTCTCAAGAGACCCAGTACTTC.

The V and J genes are TRBV7-9 and TRBJ2-2; the match to TRBD1 covers 9 bases. CDR1 is SEHNR, CDR2 FQNEAQ, per germline (reference sequence). Losses at the gene ends were 0 bases for V and 6 bases for J; bases not matched to a gene: 8. The length of the CDR3 is 17 residues. For the CDR3, the DNA is TGTGCCAGCAGCTTAGCGAAGGGACAGGGAGTCGCCGGGGAGCTGTTTTTT. Translated, it gives CASSLAKGQGVAGELFF.

Remarks on this clonotype: Given a much more abundant clone one base away, this may be a read error. The CDR3 ends on some other residue instead of the conserved phenylalanine or tryptophan, so this is likely a read error. The chain carries TRBV28 and TRBJ2-3; D possibly corresponds to TRBD1 (6 bases). V lost 3 bases and J 2 bases, leaving 12 bases between the germline ends. Germline V gene sequence: CDR1 MDHEN, CDR2 SYDVKM. This CDR3 is built from 15 residues. CDR3 coding DNA: TGTGCCAGCAGTTTCCAGGACAGAGTCACAGATACGCAGTATTCT. Translating it yields CASSFQDRVTDTQYS.

This clonotype was recorded many times. The chain uses TRBV7-9 and TRBJ2-3; possibly TRBD1 for D (5 bases). The CDR3 is 16 residues long. The germline V gene encodes CDR1 SEHNR and CDR2 FQNEAQ (reference sequence). Trimming removed 10 bases from V and 0 bases from J, with 20 bases in between. CDR3 in DNA: TGTGCCACCAGTTCCGTTAGGGGTCCTAGCACAGATACGCAGTATTTT. It specifies CATSSVRGPSTDTQYF.

Only one count was recorded for this clonotype. A read error may be the cause here, since a much bigger clone is one base away. The V call is TRBV30, the J call TRBJ1-5, with D possibly TRBD1 on 5 matching bases. V was pared by 2 bases and J by 5 bases, with 7 bases between. Germline assignment: CDR1 GTSNPN and CDR2 SVGIG (reference sequence). The CDR3 is 12 amino acids. The CDR3 DNA is TGTGCCTGGAGTATACAGGATCAGCCCCAGCATTTT. Encoded protein: CAWSIQDQPQHF. Looking up the rest from reference TRBV30 and TRBJ1-5 gives the full variable domain: SQTIHQWPATLVQPVGSPLSLECTVEGTSNPNLYWYRQAAGRGLQLLFYSVGIGQISSEVPQNLSASRPQDRQFILSSKKLLLSDSGFYLCAWSIQDQPQHFGDGTRLSIL.

At least ten counts were recorded for this clonotype. This rearrangement joins TRBV12-3 or TRBV12-4 to TRBJ2-5, with TRBD2 matching over 10 bases. This CDR3 contains 16 residues. V lost 3 bases to trimming and J lost 1 base; unmatched junction nucleotides: 5. In nucleotides, the CDR3 is TGTGCCAGCAGTTTCGGAGCTAGCGGGAGCCAAGAGACCCAGTACTTC. This codes for CASSFGASGSQETQYF.

Many counts were recorded for this clonotype. The V gene is TRBV5-1, the J gene TRBJ1-1; D not certain. This CDR3 has 15 amino acids. In germline, CDR1 is SGHRS, CDR2 YFSETQ. The ends were cut back, 0 bases at V and 1 base at J, with 10 bases in the middle. CDR3 nucleotides: TGCGCCAGCAGCTTGGGGTGGGCAGAGAACACTGAAGCTTTCTTT. This codes for CASSLGWAENTEAFF.

The V call is TRBV27, the J call TRBJ2-7, with 9 positions matching TRBD1. This CDR3 is built from 14 residues. Trimming cost V 5 bases and J 4 bases; bases outside gene matches: 6. Germline loops: CDR1 MNHEY, CDR2 SMNVEV (reference sequence). CDR3 region: CASSVRDRVYEQYF. The CDR3 DNA reads as TGTGCCAGCAGTGTCCGGGACAGGGTTTACGAGCAGTACTTC.

This clonotype was counted ten times or more. The V gene is TRBV12-3 or TRBV12-4, the J gene TRBJ2-2, with D possibly TRBD2 on 5 matching bases. The CDR3 is 14 amino acids. V was pared by 6 bases and J by 5 bases, with 13 bases between. The chain's CDR3 is CASSPEGGTGELFF. CDR3 DNA sequence: TGTGCCAGCAGCCCCGAAGGAGGAACCGGGGAGCTGTTTTTT.

This clonotype was seen many times. The rearrangement links TRBV27 to TRBJ2-3; TRBD2 might be the D (5 bases). Germline V gene sequence: CDR1 MNHEY, CDR2 SMNVEV (reference sequence). CDR3 length: 12 amino acids. The ends were cut back, 8 bases at V and 4 bases at J, with 10 bases in the middle. This CDR3 reads CASGLLADTQYF. CDR3 bases: TGTGCCAGCGGACTGCTCGCAGATACGCAGTATTTT.

This clonotype was seen more than once but under ten times. V gene TRBV7-2 combines with J gene TRBJ1-5; D remains ambiguous. CDR3 size: 13 residues. CDR1 and CDR2 from the germline V gene are SGHTA and FQGNSA. The V end lost 1 base, the J end lost 4 bases, and 5 bases lay between the germline ends. CDR3 amino acids: CASSLEQNQPQHF. The DNA for the CDR3 is TGTGCCAGCAGCTTAGAACAAAATCAGCCCCAGCATTTT.

This clonotype was counted many times. The chain uses TRBV7-9 and TRBJ1-4; unclear D gene. CDR1 is SEHNR and CDR2 is FQNEAQ in the germline V gene (reference sequence). V was trimmed by 5 bases and J by 8 bases, leaving 9 bases between them. The CDR3 covers 12 residues. CDR3 region: CASSPAAEKLFF. In nucleotides, the CDR3 is TGTGCCAGCAGCCCCGCGGCGGAAAAACTGTTTTTT.

This clonotype was seen repeatedly, ten times or more. This chain connects TRBV5-4 to TRBJ2-5, with no clear D. The germline CDR1 and CDR2 sequences are SGHNT and YYREEE (reference sequence). Trimming cost V 4 bases and J 2 bases, with 12 bases left between them. The CDR3 extends over 14 amino acids. The CDR3 here is CASSKTTLQETQYF. The CDR3 coding sequence is TGTGCCAGCAGCAAGACAACTCTTCAAGAGACCCAGTACTTC.

This clonotype was detected only a few times. The V and J genes are TRBV5-1 and TRBJ2-7, with D possibly being TRBD1 (5 bases). The V and J ends lost 0 bases and 0 bases respectively, with 7 bases between them. Germline CDR1 reads SGHRS; CDR2 reads YFSETQ. There are 14 residues in the CDR3. The CDR3 protein is CASSLDRFSYEQYF. The CDR3 coding sequence is TGCGCCAGCAGCTTGGACAGGTTCTCCTACGAGCAGTACTTC.

This clonotype was counted at least ten times. The chain has TRBV19 and TRBJ1-2; D gene unclear. Germline CDR1 LNHDA, CDR2 SQIVND (reference sequence). V was cut by 1 base and J by 6 bases, with 6 bases left in between. The CDR3 contains 12 residues. CDR3 protein: CASSIGLDGYTF. The CDR3 coding sequence is TGTGCCAGTAGTATAGGACTGGATGGCTACACCTTC.

There are many counts of this clonotype. The V call is TRBV6-5, the J call TRBJ2-7, with a possible D match to TRBD1 (5 bases). Germline lookup yields CDR1 MNHEY and CDR2 SVGAGI. V was pared by 8 bases and J by 2 bases, with 10 bases between. This CDR3 is 12 amino acids long. CDR3 amino acids: CASGMTAYEQYF. Here the CDR3 DNA reads TGTGCCAGCGGAATGACAGCCTACGAGCAGTACTTC.

The rearrangement joins TRBV7-9 to TRBJ2-3, with D tentatively TRBD1 or TRBD2 (5 bases each). The V gene lost 1 base and the J gene lost 5 bases, with 10 bases spanning the gap. There are 14 residues in the CDR3. Germline V gene lookup returns CDR1 SEHNR and CDR2 FQNEAQ (reference sequence). Here the CDR3 reads CASSLGGIGDTQYF. CDR3 bases: TGTGCCAGCAGCTTAGGGGGGATCGGAGATACGCAGTATTTT.

Ten or more counts support this clonotype. The V call is TRBV2, the J call TRBJ2-7; TRBD2 might be the D (6 bases). V was trimmed by 6 bases and J by 2 bases, leaving 11 bases between them. The CDR3 has 13 residues. Germline assignment: CDR1 SNHLY and CDR2 FYNNEI. In DNA form, the CDR3 reads TGTGCCAGCAGGGGGACTGGCACCTACGAGCAGTACTTC. Translated: CASRGTGTYEQYF.

This clonotype has a handful of counts. This CDR3 is CASSQVALVSSGNTIYF. The CDR3, as DNA: TGCGCCAGCAGCCAAGTGGCTTTGGTTAGCTCTGGAAACACCATATATTTT. The chain combines TRBV4-1 with TRBJ1-3; no definite D call. Germline values: CDR1 MGHRA, CDR2 YSYEKL. Trimming took off 1 base at V and 0 bases at J, with 13 bases between the two ends. This CDR3 has 17 residues.

V usage is TRBV19 and J usage is TRBJ1-5; D possibly corresponds to TRBD1 (6 bases). Trimming stripped 7 bases from V and 7 bases from J, with 14 bases between. From germline, CDR1 is LNHDA and CDR2 SQIVND (reference sequence). The CDR3 covers 13 residues. CDR3 nucleotides: TGTGCCAGTACCTTGGGGGGCGTGCAGCCCCAGCATTTT. Translating gives CASTLGGVQPQHF.

The V gene is TRBV30, the J gene TRBJ1-1; the D gene is possibly TRBD1 (5 bases). With 4 bases removed from V and 10 bases from J, the gap between germline ends came to 13 bases. This CDR3 contains 11 residues. CDR1 GTSNPN and CDR2 SVGIG come from the germline V gene (reference sequence). CDR3 DNA sequence: TGTGCCTGGACACCGGGACTTGGAGCTTTCTTT. This encodes CAWTPGLGAFF.

About this clonotype: One base away lies a much larger clone, so this may be a sequencing read error. The gene calls are TRBV3-1 and TRBJ2-2; TRBD2 aligns across 8 bases. Germline CDR1 and CDR2: LGHDT and YNNKEL (reference sequence). This CDR3 has 17 amino acids. Unmatched junction bases numbered 3, after V lost 0 bases and J lost 0 bases. CDR3 sequence reads: CASSQEGLGSNTGELFF. CDR3 DNA: TGTGCCAGCAGCCAAGAGGGACTAGGGTCGAACACCGGGGAGCTGTTTTTT.